These 25 T cell receptor beta chains came from one sample sequenced in a study of T-cell memory formation after mild COVID-19. TCRdb analysed the 5' RACE reads with MiXCR anew, one entry per CDR3 protein. The table lists 190,000 or so distinct CDR3 sequences, roughly a tenth of them singletons. The sequenced sample consisted of PBMCs or a T cell subset sorted from them (not recorded which). The receptors were gathered from a young man who had mild COVID-19 (a few samples of this study predate the infection). Cell type and time point are not known.

CDR3 in DNA: TGTGCCAGCAGCCACGGGACCCAGCGGGGCACCGGGGAGCTGTTTTTT. Residues: CASSHGTQRGTGELFF. V usage is TRBV4-2 and J usage is TRBJ2-2, with TRBD2 matching 7 bases. The germline V gene encodes CDR1 LGHNA and CDR2 YNFKEQ. The V gene end was trimmed by 3 bases and the J gene end by 4 bases; junction bases not matched to a gene: 8. The CDR3 sequence is 16 residues long.

This clonotype ranks as medium-sized. This chain connects TRBV4-2 to TRBJ2-6; TRBD2 aligns across 11 bases. With 5 bases clipped from V and 0 bases from J, the junction kept 3 bases outside the gene matches. CDR3 length: 17 residues. Germline assignment: CDR1 LGHNA and CDR2 YNFKEQ. CDR3 nucleotide sequence: TGTGCCAGCAGCAGTAGCGGGGGGGCCTCTGGGGCCAACGTCCTGACTTTC. Translating it yields CASSSSGGASGANVLTF.

The DNA of the CDR3 is TGTGCCAGCAGCCAAGTAAGAGGGAGGAATGAAAAACTGTTTTTT. Encoded protein: CASSQVRGRNEKLFF. This chain uses TRBV3-1 with TRBJ1-4; D uncertain. Deletions cut 1 base from V and 5 bases from J, with 11 bases between. Germline loops: CDR1 LGHDT, CDR2 YNNKEL (reference sequence). The CDR3 loop spans 15 amino acids.

This clonotype was seen only a few times. The CDR3 protein is CASSVRAGGTDNEQFF. CDR3 nucleotides: TGTGCCAGCAGTGTCCGAGCGGGGGGAACGGACAATGAGCAGTTCTTC. The genes are TRBV12-3 or TRBV12-4 and TRBJ2-1, with 9 bases lining up with TRBD2. The CDR3 covers 16 residues. The V segment lost 5 bases and the J segment 5 bases; nucleotides outside the gene matches: 10.

The chain employs TRBV5-4 and TRBJ2-2, with D unresolved. Trimming cost V 4 bases and J 3 bases, with 16 bases left between them. The CDR3 length is 16 residues. Germline V lookup: CDR1 SGHNT, CDR2 YYREEE (reference sequence). The CDR3 sequence is CASSRRTVWDTGELFF. In nucleotides, the CDR3 is TGTGCCAGCAGCAGACGGACGGTTTGGGACACCGGGGAGCTGTTTTTT.

This clonotype was detected many times. The chain links TRBV7-3 to TRBJ1-2; tentatively, D is TRBD1 (5 bases). The V and J ends lost 5 bases and 4 bases respectively, with 14 bases between them. The CDR3 is made up of 14 amino acids. Germline V gives CDR1 SGHTA, CDR2 FQGTGA. The CDR3 here is CASSPGGGGYGYTF. CDR3 nucleotides: TGTGCCAGCAGCCCTGGGGGTGGTGGCTATGGCTACACCTTC.

In this sample, this clonotype turned up many times. This chain connects TRBV7-2 to TRBJ2-3; unclear D gene. Trimming pared 4 bases from V and 6 bases from J, leaving 8 bases between. The CDR3 consists of 12 residues. Looked up from germline, CDR1 is SGHTA and CDR2 is FQGNSA. CDR3 sequence (DNA): TGTGCCAGCAGCTGGCTTAGGGATACGCAGTATTTT. Its protein is CASSWLRDTQYF.

This clonotype has just a few counts. The chain has TRBV7-2 and TRBJ2-3; no firm D call. Trimming removed 2 bases from V and 6 bases from J, with 12 bases in between. The CDR3 is made up of 14 amino acids. The germline V gene has CDR1 SGHTA and CDR2 FQGNSA. The CDR3 region is CASSLSQAADTQYF. The CDR3 nucleotides are TGTGCCAGCAGCTTAAGTCAGGCTGCCGATACGCAGTATTTT.

This clonotype was detected only a few times. V usage is TRBV2 and J usage is TRBJ2-3, with TRBD1 identical over 7 bases. Germline V gene sequence: CDR1 SNHLY, CDR2 FYNNEI. The CDR3 has 14 residues. The V gene end was trimmed by 2 bases and the J gene end by 4 bases; junction bases not matched to a gene: 3. In DNA, the CDR3 is TGTGCCAGCAGTGAAATAGGGGGCGCAGATACGCAGTATTTT. Amino acids: CASSEIGGADTQYF.

Only a few counts were recorded for this clonotype. V usage is TRBV5-1 and J usage is TRBJ2-5, with D tentatively TRBD1 (6 bases). In germline, CDR1 is SGHRS, CDR2 YFSETQ. The CDR3 is made up of 16 amino acids. The V and J ends lost 0 bases and 2 bases respectively, with 14 bases between them. The CDR3 region is CASSLGPLGAQETQYF. DNA of the CDR3: TGCGCCAGCAGCTTGGGGCCTCTGGGGGCTCAAGAGACCCAGTACTTC.

This clonotype was found a few times. The chain recombines TRBV5-6 with TRBJ2-7; D is unresolved. CDR1 and CDR2 from the germline V gene are SGHDT and YYEEEE. V was clipped by 2 bases and J by 2 bases, with 14 bases between them. The CDR3 loop spans 15 amino acids. This CDR3 reads CASSLTGIMTYEQYV. The DNA for the CDR3 is TGTGCCAGCAGCTTAACTGGGATTATGACCTACGAGCAGTACGTC.

The chain is built from TRBV12-3 or TRBV12-4 and TRBJ2-3; 8 nucleotides agree with TRBD2. The CDR3 loop spans 13 amino acids. V was pared by 11 bases and J by 2 bases, with 6 bases of the junction left unmatched. In DNA, the CDR3 is TGTGCCGGGAGTAGCGGGGCCACAGATACGCAGTATTTT. This gives the protein CAGSSGATDTQYF.

This chain's CDR3 is CASSPGGLAEEETQYF. Here the CDR3 DNA reads TGCGCCAGCAGCCCCGGGGGGCTAGCGGAGGAAGAGACCCAGTACTTC. The chain couples TRBV5-1 to TRBJ2-5, with a tentative D call TRBD2 (7 bases). CDR1 and CDR2 (germline): SGHRS, YFSETQ. V was shortened by 4 bases and J by 3 bases, with 19 bases between the two germline ends. The CDR3 totals 16 residues. Together with reference TRBV5-1 and TRBJ2-5, the CDR3 gives the full variable domain: KAGVTQTPRYLIKTRGQQVTLSCSPISGHRSVSWYQQTPGQGLQFLFEYFSETQRNKGNFPGRFSGRQFSNSRSEMNVSTLELGDSALYLCASSPGGLAEEETQYFGPGTRLLVL.

The gene calls are TRBV4-2 and TRBJ2-5; D could derive from TRBD1 or TRBD2 (5 bases each). CDR3 length: 15 amino acids. Germline CDR1 LGHNA, CDR2 YNFKEQ. Deletions cut 0 bases from V and 4 bases from J, with 12 bases between. The CDR3 bases are TGTGCCAGCAGCCAAGATCTTTGGGGGAGAGAGACCCAGTACTTC. This translates into CASSQDLWGRETQYF.

There are a few counts of this clonotype. The chain couples TRBV10-3 to TRBJ1-1, with TRBD1 matching 10 bases. The V gene's germline CDR1 is ENHRY and CDR2 SYGVKD. CDR3 length equals 15 residues. Trimming took 3 bases from V and 6 from J; bases not matched to a gene: 7. The DNA of the CDR3 is TGTGCCATCAGTGACGTTGGGACAGGGGTGCCTGAAGCTTTCTTT. Translated: CAISDVGTGVPEAFF.

This clonotype was recorded a few times. This rearrangement joins TRBV7-9 to TRBJ2-3; tentative D call: TRBD2 (6 bases). Per germline, CDR1 SEHNR and CDR2 FQNEAQ (reference sequence). The CDR3 spans 15 residues. Trimming removed 4 bases from V and 6 bases from J, with 17 bases in between. The CDR3 spells CASSYDGDRGDTQYF. CDR3 DNA: TGTGCCAGCAGCTATGACGGGGACCGGGGGGATACGCAGTATTTT.

This clonotype occurred a few times. This chain uses TRBV2 with TRBJ2-1; 16 bases map to TRBD2. CDR1 is SNHLY and CDR2 is FYNNEI in the germline V gene. V lost 9 bases, J lost 4 bases, and 0 bases stayed unmatched. The length of the CDR3 is 14 residues. In DNA, the CDR3 is TGTGCCAGGGGACTAGCGGGGGGGTACAATGAGCAGTTCTTC. Its translation is CARGLAGGYNEQFF.

The sample holds a few counts of this clonotype. The chain combines TRBV9 with TRBJ1-1, with no clear D. There are 14 residues in the CDR3. Between the trimmed V and J ends, which lost 4 bases and 5 bases, there was a span of 15 bases. Germline CDR1 SGDLS, CDR2 YYNGEE. As DNA, the CDR3 is TGTGCCAGCAGCCCCCAATCCGGAAGGACTGAAGCTTTCTTT. Translation: CASSPQSGRTEAFF.

The gene calls are TRBV12-3 or TRBV12-4 and TRBJ1-6; no definite D call. The germline V and J ends were trimmed by 6 bases and 10 bases, with 10 bases remaining between them. The CDR3 totals 12 residues. The CDR3 region has the DNA TGTGCCAGCAGCCCCCTCCAATCACCCCTCCACTTT. The encoded protein is CASSPLQSPLHF.

This chain joins TRBV12-3 or TRBV12-4 and TRBJ1-1; 7 bases are shared with TRBD1. CDR3 length: 11 amino acids. Trimming removed 5 bases from V and 7 bases from J; junction bases left unmatched: 1. DNA of the CDR3: TGTGCCAGCAGTAGGACAGGTGAAGCTTTCTTT. This translates into CASSRTGEAFF.

The CDR3 DNA reads as TGTGCCAGCAACCACGGGGCCAGGGGAGGGACTGAAGCTTTCTTT. Protein sequence: CASNHGARGGTEAFF. The V and J genes are TRBV6-5 and TRBJ1-1, with a possible D match to TRBD1 (6 bases). The CDR3 sequence is 15 residues long. Looked up from germline, CDR1 is MNHEY and CDR2 is SVGAGI. V shed 7 bases and J shed 5 bases, with 20 bases lying between them.

Notes on this clonotype: A much bigger clone sits one base away, suggesting this may be a read error. The rearrangement links TRBV11-2 to TRBJ2-2; TRBD2 agrees at 10 bases. CDR3 size: 16 residues. Per germline, CDR1 SGHAT and CDR2 FQNNGV. V shed 2 bases and J 5 bases; nucleotides not matched to a gene: 5. The CDR3 coding sequence is TGTGCCAGCAGCTTACTAGCGGGGGCGTTAACCGGGGAGCTGTTTTTT. Amino acid sequence: CASSLLAGALTGELFF.

This clonotype was seen a few times. The chain joins TRBV7-9 to TRBJ1-1; D perhaps matches TRBD1 (5 bases). V lost 1 base and J 11 bases, leaving 11 bases between the germline ends. Germline-derived CDR1 and CDR2 are SEHNR and FQNEAQ (reference sequence). This CDR3 is built from 12 residues. CDR3 in DNA: TGTGCCAGCAGCTTAGAAGCTGGGGGTGCTTTCTTT. Amino acids: CASSLEAGGAFF. The whole variable domain, filled in from reference TRBV7-9 and TRBJ1-1, reads DTGVSQNPRHKITKRGQNVTFRCDPISEHNRLYWYRQTLGQGPEFLTYFQNEAQLEKSRLLSDRFSAERPKGSFSTLEIQRTEQGDSAMYLCASSLEAGGAFFGQGTRLTVV.

This clonotype was picked up a small number of times. As DNA, the CDR3 is TGTGCCAGCTCACCCTCGAGGGGGGACCAAGAGACCCAGTACTTC. This sequence encodes CASSPSRGDQETQYF. This chain connects TRBV18 to TRBJ2-5; D possibly matches TRBD1 or TRBD2 (6 bases each). Between the trimmed V and J ends, which lost 3 bases and 0 bases, there was a span of 11 bases. The CDR3 loop spans 15 amino acids. Germline-derived CDR1 and CDR2 are KGHSH and LQKENI.

This clonotype has just a few counts. The chain recombines TRBV7-2 with TRBJ1-3; D is perhaps TRBD1 (6 bases). The V gene lost 1 base and the J gene lost 4 bases, with 11 bases spanning the gap. The germline CDR1 and CDR2 sequences are SGHTA and FQGNSA. The CDR3 is made up of 15 amino acids. The CDR3 sequence: CASSLGGLEGNTIYF. In nucleotides, the CDR3 is TGTGCCAGCAGCTTAGGGGGGCTGGAGGGAAACACCATATATTTT.